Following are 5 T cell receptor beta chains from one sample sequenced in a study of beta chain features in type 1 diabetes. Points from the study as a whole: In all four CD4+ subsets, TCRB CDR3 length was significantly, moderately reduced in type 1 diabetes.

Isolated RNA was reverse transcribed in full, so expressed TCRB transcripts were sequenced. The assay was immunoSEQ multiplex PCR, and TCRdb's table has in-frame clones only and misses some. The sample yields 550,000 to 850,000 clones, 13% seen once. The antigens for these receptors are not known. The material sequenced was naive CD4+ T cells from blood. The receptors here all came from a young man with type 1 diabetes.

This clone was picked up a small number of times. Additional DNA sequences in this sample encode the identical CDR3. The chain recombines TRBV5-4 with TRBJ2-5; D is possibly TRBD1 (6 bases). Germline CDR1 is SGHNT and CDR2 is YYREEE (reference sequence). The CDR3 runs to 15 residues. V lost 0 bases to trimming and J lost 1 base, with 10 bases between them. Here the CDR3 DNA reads TGTGCCAGCAGCTTGGATCAGGGGACCCAAGAGACCCAGTACTTC. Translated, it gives CASSLDQGTQETQYF.

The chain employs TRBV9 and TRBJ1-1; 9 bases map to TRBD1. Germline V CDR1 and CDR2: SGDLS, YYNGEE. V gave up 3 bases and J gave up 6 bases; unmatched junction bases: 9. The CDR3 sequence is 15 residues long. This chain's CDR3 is CASSEGQGHGAEAFF. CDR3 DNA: TGTGCCAGCAGCGAAGGACAGGGGCACGGGGCTGAAGCTTTCTTT.

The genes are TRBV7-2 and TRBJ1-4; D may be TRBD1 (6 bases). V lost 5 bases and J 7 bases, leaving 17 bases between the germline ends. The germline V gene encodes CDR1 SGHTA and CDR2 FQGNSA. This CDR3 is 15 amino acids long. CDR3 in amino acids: CASSPQGGGGEKLFF. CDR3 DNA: TGTGCCAGCAGCCCCCAAGGAGGGGGTGGTGAAAAACTGTTTTTT.

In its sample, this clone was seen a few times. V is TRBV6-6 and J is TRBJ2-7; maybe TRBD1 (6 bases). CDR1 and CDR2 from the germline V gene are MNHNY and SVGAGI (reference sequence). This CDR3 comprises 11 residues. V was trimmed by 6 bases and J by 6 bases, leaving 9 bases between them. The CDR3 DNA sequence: TGTGCCAGCAGCCGGGACACCGAGCAGTACTTC. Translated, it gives CASSRDTEQYF.

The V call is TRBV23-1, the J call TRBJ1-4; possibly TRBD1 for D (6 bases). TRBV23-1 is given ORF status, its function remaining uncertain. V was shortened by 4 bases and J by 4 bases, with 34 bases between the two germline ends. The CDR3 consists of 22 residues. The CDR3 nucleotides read TGCGCCAGCAGTCGTACGGTGGGGGTTGGGGGCTCGGGTTGTTCCTTTAATGAAAAACTGTTTTTT. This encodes CASSRTVGVGGSGCSFNEKLFF.